The 27 T cell receptor beta chains below all came from one sample that was sequenced in a study of CD8 T cells in ankylosing spondylitis. TCRdb reprocessed the 5' RACE reads via MiXCR and lists one record per CDR3 protein. The sample shows hundreds of thousands of distinct CDR3 sequences, about 19% of them seen only once. Material for sequencing was blood, either unsorted or a sorted T cell fraction (not recorded which). The origin of the receptors is a male donor with ankylosing spondylitis or in good health (not recorded which).

This clonotype was seen a handful of times. Just one base apart from a much larger clone, this may be a read error. The CDR3 nucleotides are TGTGCCAGCAGCCAGACAGAGAACTATGGCTACACCTTC. Translated: CASSQTENYGYTF. The rearrangement links TRBV12-3 or TRBV12-4 to TRBJ1-2; D is possibly TRBD1 (5 bases). The CDR3 contains 13 residues. Trimming took off 6 bases at V and 2 bases at J, with 10 bases between the two ends.

V is TRBV29-1 and J is TRBJ2-4, with D tentatively TRBD2 (5 bases). This CDR3 is built from 14 residues. Germline loops: CDR1 SQVTM, CDR2 ANQGSEA. V lost 5 bases to trimming and J lost 0 bases, with 11 bases between them. The CDR3 coding sequence is TGCAGCGTTTATGAGGGATTAGCCAAAAACATTCAGTACTTC. It is translated as CSVYEGLAKNIQYF.

As for this clonotype: Germline and junction disagree at one end, which may indicate a read error. The chain recombines TRBV12-3 or TRBV12-4 with TRBJ2-3; possibly TRBD1 for D (5 bases). This CDR3 spans 15 amino acids. The DNA for the CDR3 is TGTGCCGGCAGTTTTCAGGGTATTAGCACAGATACGCAGTATTTT. It specifies CAGSFQGISTDTQYF.

The table lists this clonotype with a few counts. V and J are TRBV27 and TRBJ2-5; 9 bases match TRBD2. The CDR3 sequence is 15 residues long. Trimming removed 5 bases from V and 5 bases from J; junction bases left unmatched: 9. Germline assignment: CDR1 MNHEY and CDR2 SMNVEV (reference sequence). The CDR3 DNA reads as TGTGCCAGCAGTACGATAGCGGGAGCTTTGGAGACCCAGTACTTC. Protein sequence: CASSTIAGALETQYF.

The sample holds a few counts of this clonotype. J is TRBJ2-3 and V is TRBV9, with D unresolved. V lost 0 bases and J lost 4, with 12 bases in between. CDR3 length: 15 amino acids. Germline V lookup: CDR1 SGDLS, CDR2 YYNGEE. The CDR3 DNA reads TGTGCCAGCAGCGTAGACGCCCAACGGGCAGATACGCAGTATTTT. It codes for CASSVDAQRADTQYF.

This clonotype was recorded at least ten times. This rearrangement joins TRBV7-7 to TRBJ2-3; TRBD1 might be the D (7 bases). This CDR3 is 16 amino acids long. Germline CDR1 reads SSHAT; CDR2 reads FNYEAQ (reference sequence). The V end was cut by 5 bases, the J end by 1 base, with 16 bases between. In nucleotides, the CDR3 is TGTGCCAGCAGCCCAGGGGGAGGACAGGGCACAGATACGCAGTATTTT. This sequence encodes CASSPGGGQGTDTQYF.

The chain has TRBV20-1 and TRBJ2-3, with 12 bases that match TRBD2. The V gene's germline CDR1 is DFQATT and CDR2 SNEGSKA (reference sequence). J was trimmed by 2 bases and V by 6 bases; bases with no gene match: 9. The CDR3 is 16 amino acids. The CDR3 loop reads CSALTLAGGPTDTQYF. CDR3 nucleotide sequence: TGCAGTGCCCTGACTCTAGCGGGAGGGCCCACAGATACGCAGTATTTT.

The rearrangement links TRBV12-3 or TRBV12-4 to TRBJ2-7; the D call may be TRBD1 or TRBD2 (5 bases each). The germline V and J ends were trimmed by 6 bases and 3 bases, with 15 bases remaining between them. CDR3 length: 14 residues. CDR3 amino acids: CASSRDRVGYEQYV. The DNA of the CDR3 is TGTGCCAGCAGCCGGGACCGCGTTGGCTACGAGCAGTACGTC.

The V and J genes are TRBV4-1 and TRBJ2-1, with 11 bases fitting TRBD2. The CDR3 is 15 amino acids. Germline V lookup: CDR1 MGHRA, CDR2 YSYEKL. V lost 0 bases and J lost 6; bases outside the gene matches: 1. The CDR3 DNA reads as TGCGCCAGCAGCCAAGAGACTAGCGGGATCAATGAGCAGTTCTTC. Translated: CASSQETSGINEQFF.

This clonotype was counted between two and nine times. The chain recombines TRBV5-6 with TRBJ2-6, with TRBD1 matching over 8 bases. Germline V gives CDR1 SGHDT, CDR2 YYEEEE. The CDR3 runs 19 residues. J gave up 3 bases and V 3 bases, and 14 bases lay outside the gene matches. The CDR3 spells CASSSITDRVSHGANVLTF. CDR3 nucleotide sequence: TGTGCCAGCAGCTCCATAACGGACAGGGTCTCACATGGGGCCAACGTCCTGACTTTC.

The sample holds many counts of this clonotype. The rearrangement joins TRBV10-1 to TRBJ2-5; 8 nucleotides align to TRBD2. The CDR3 has 15 amino acids. J lost 1 base, V lost 5 bases, and 6 bases had no gene match. Germline V gives CDR1 WNHNN, CDR2 SYGVQD (reference sequence). The DNA for the CDR3 is TGCGCCAGCAGTAGCGGGAGAACCCCCCAAGAGACCCAGTACTTC. Amino acid sequence: CASSSGRTPQETQYF.

This clonotype was counted only a few times. The V and J genes are TRBV10-3 and TRBJ2-6, with TRBD2 identical over 9 bases. The J segment lost 0 bases and the V segment lost 11 bases, leaving 17 bases of the junction unmatched. This CDR3 comprises 19 residues. Germline CDR1 and CDR2: ENHRY and SYGVKD. The CDR3 spells CAVGSTSGAILSGANVLTF. In DNA form, the CDR3 reads TGTGCCGTCGGATCGACTAGCGGTGCCATACTCTCTGGGGCCAACGTCCTGACTTTC.

The CDR3 bases are TGCAGTGCTAGAGGGCCGAACACAGATACGCAGTATTTT. This translates into CSARGPNTDTQYF. J is TRBJ2-3 and V is TRBV20-1; D remains unclear. This CDR3 spans 13 amino acids. The ends were cut back, 1 base at V and 2 bases at J, with 7 bases in the middle. Germline assignment: CDR1 DFQATT and CDR2 SNEGSKA (reference sequence).

The CDR3 DNA follows: TGTGCCAGCAGCACCTATGGGAGCTCCTACAATGAGCAGTTCTTC. Translation: CASSTYGSSYNEQFF. The chain couples TRBV9 to TRBJ2-1, with D possibly matching TRBD2 (5 bases). V lost 4 bases and J lost 0, with 11 bases in between. The CDR3 totals 15 residues. The germline CDR1 and CDR2 sequences are SGDLS and YYNGEE. The variable domain in full, with the rest retrieved from reference TRBV9 and TRBJ2-1, is DSGVTQTPKHLITATGQRVTLRCSPRSGDLSVYWYQQSLDQGLQFLIQYYNGEERAKGNILERFSAQQFPDLHSELNLSSLELGDSALYFCASSTYGSSYNEQFFGPGTRLTVL.

The rearrangement uses TRBV10-3 and TRBJ2-6; D assignment may be TRBD1 or TRBD2 (5 bases each). The CDR3 is made up of 19 amino acids. The V gene's germline CDR1 is ENHRY and CDR2 SYGVKD. The V gene lost 3 bases and the J gene lost 0 bases, with 18 bases spanning the gap. The CDR3 DNA reads as TGTGCCATCAGTGATGGGGACCCGGGACCACTCTCTGGGGCCAACGTCCTGACTTTC. It is translated as CAISDGDPGPLSGANVLTF.

This clonotype was seen ten or more times. The V and J genes are TRBV6-5 and TRBJ2-1; tentatively, D is TRBD1 (5 bases). The V gene's germline CDR1 is MNHEY and CDR2 SVGAGI. The CDR3 extends over 15 amino acids. V dropped 0 bases and J dropped 3 bases, with 9 bases sitting between them. This CDR3 is CASSYSGQGYNEQFF. The DNA for the CDR3 is TGTGCCAGCAGTTACTCTGGTCAGGGCTACAATGAGCAGTTCTTC.

This chain connects TRBV24-1 to TRBJ1-1; 9 bases line up with TRBD1. The V gene end was trimmed by 6 bases and the J gene end by 6 bases; junction bases not matched to a gene: 10. CDR3 length: 15 amino acids. Germline V lookup: CDR1 KGHDR, CDR2 SFDVKD. DNA for the CDR3: TGTGCCACCAGTACGGGGGACAGGGTCAACCCTGAAGCTTTCTTT. It encodes CATSTGDRVNPEAFF.

This clonotype was observed a few times. The chain couples TRBV29-1 to TRBJ2-2, with 7 bases aligning to TRBD2. CDR3 size: 12 residues. Per germline, CDR1 SQVTM and CDR2 ANQGSEA. V was pared by 7 bases and J by 5 bases, with 4 bases of the junction left unmatched. Written as DNA, the CDR3 is TGCAGCGCCCACGGGGGGACCGGGGAGCTGTTTTTT. Encoded protein: CSAHGGTGELFF.

This clonotype was detected a few times. The V gene is TRBV20-1, the J gene TRBJ2-2; maybe TRBD1 (6 bases). The CDR3 is made up of 17 amino acids. Trimming left V 1 base short and J 7 bases short, with 22 bases between. Germline values: CDR1 DFQATT, CDR2 SNEGSKA (reference sequence). This CDR3 reads CSARGAYGTPQNGELFF. As DNA, the CDR3 is TGCAGTGCTAGAGGGGCATACGGGACACCTCAGAACGGGGAGCTGTTTTTT.

The chain combines TRBV11-2 with TRBJ2-1; D not certain. Trimming removed 5 bases at V and 2 bases at J, with 13 bases between. Germline assignment: CDR1 SGHAT and CDR2 FQNNGV. The CDR3 runs 15 residues. The CDR3 DNA sequence: TGTGCCAGCAGCCCTGAGGCCTTAACCTACAATGAGCAGTTCTTC. The encoded protein is CASSPEALTYNEQFF.

Only a few counts were recorded for this clonotype. The chain is built from TRBV2 and TRBJ2-1; 9 bases are shared with TRBD2. The J segment lost 3 bases and the V segment lost 7 bases, leaving 4 bases of the junction unmatched. The CDR3 sequence is 14 residues long. The V gene's germline CDR1 is SNHLY and CDR2 FYNNEI. CDR3 in DNA: TGTGCCAGCAAGGGACTAGCCCACTACAATGAGCAGTTCTTC. Residues: CASKGLAHYNEQFF.

The chain links TRBV3-1 to TRBJ1-1, with no clear D. The CDR3 totals 14 residues. Trimming took 5 bases from V and 1 from J, leaving 11 bases between them. CDR1 and CDR2 (germline): LGHDT, YNNKEL (reference sequence). CDR3 coding DNA: TGTGCCAGCAGCTTAGAAATGTCGAACACTGAAGCTTTCTTT. It is translated as CASSLEMSNTEAFF.

In its sample, this clonotype was seen a few times. The V and J genes are TRBV28 and TRBJ2-2; TRBD1 aligns across 7 bases. Germline trimming cut 7 bases from V and 3 bases from J; bases unmatched to any gene: 5. The CDR3 is 14 amino acids. Germline V gene data show CDR1 as MDHEN and CDR2 as SYDVKM. In DNA form, the CDR3 reads TGTGCCAGCAAGACAGGGTGGGACACCGGGGAGCTGTTTTTT. Its protein is CASKTGWDTGELFF.

The rearrangement uses TRBV2 and TRBJ1-4; 10 bases fit TRBD1. The CDR3 totals 15 residues. Germline values: CDR1 SNHLY, CDR2 FYNNEI. J lost 5 bases, V lost 3 bases, and 3 bases had no gene match. CDR3 region: CASSDRDRGNEKLFF. The CDR3 DNA sequence: TGTGCCAGCAGTGACCGGGACAGGGGAAATGAAAAACTGTTTTTT.

The chain joins TRBV12-3 or TRBV12-4 to TRBJ1-1; D might be TRBD1 (5 bases). This CDR3 contains 13 residues. With 2 bases removed from V and 3 bases from J, the gap between germline ends came to 7 bases. The CDR3, as DNA: TGTGCCAGCAGTTTACAGGGATACACTGAAGCTTTCTTT. Encoded protein: CASSLQGYTEAFF.

This rearrangement joins TRBV20-1 to TRBJ2-3, with 7 bases fitting TRBD2. The CDR3 is made up of 16 amino acids. V shed 5 bases and J 6 bases; nucleotides not matched to a gene: 17. Germline assignment: CDR1 DFQATT and CDR2 SNEGSKA (reference sequence). The CDR3 nucleotides are TGCAGTGCTCCGATCCCTTTTAGCGGGTGGGATGATACGCAGTATTTT. It is translated as CSAPIPFSGWDDTQYF.

This clonotype has a handful of counts. This chain connects TRBV18 to TRBJ2-1; D is possibly TRBD1 (6 bases). CDR3 length equals 15 residues. The germline gives CDR1 KGHSH, CDR2 LQKENI. Trimming took 6 bases from V and 3 from J, leaving 15 bases between them. The CDR3 sequence: CASSSKGQSYNEQFF. The CDR3 nucleotides read TGTGCCAGCTCGTCTAAAGGACAGAGCTACAATGAGCAGTTCTTC.